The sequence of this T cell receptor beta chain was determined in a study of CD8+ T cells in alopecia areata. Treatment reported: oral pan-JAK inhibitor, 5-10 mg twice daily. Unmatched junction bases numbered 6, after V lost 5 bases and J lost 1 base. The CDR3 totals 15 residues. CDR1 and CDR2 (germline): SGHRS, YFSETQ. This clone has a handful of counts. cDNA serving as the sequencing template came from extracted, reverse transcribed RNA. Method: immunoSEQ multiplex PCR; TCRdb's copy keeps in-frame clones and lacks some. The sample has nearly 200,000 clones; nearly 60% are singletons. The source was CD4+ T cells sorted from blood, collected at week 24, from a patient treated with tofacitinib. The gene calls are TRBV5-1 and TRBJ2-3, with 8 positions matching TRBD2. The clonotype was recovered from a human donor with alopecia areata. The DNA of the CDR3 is TGCGCCAGCAGATCAGGAGCGGGGGGCACAGATACGCAGTATTTT. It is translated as CASRSGAGGTDTQYF.